This T cell receptor beta chain was documented in a study of shared clonotypes between healthy human individuals. Turning to the study itself: Each donor's CD4 naive and CD4 memory cells filled three plates apiece, CD8 naive two, and CD8 memory one.

The germline V and J ends were trimmed by 4 bases and 4 bases, with 13 bases remaining between them. Germline V gives CDR1 SNHLY, CDR2 FYNNEI. The CDR3 extends over 14 amino acids. Study outcomes and limitations: Sampling covered blood only; tissue repertoires likely differ. Non-shared clonotypes displayed generation probabilities falling below those of clonotypes present in all four donors.

Profiled with immunoSEQ multiplex PCR; TCRdb holds only in-frame clones, not every one. The sample records under 1,100,000 clones, about four fifths being singletons. This clone was found a few times. The antigen is unknown. The chain joins TRBV2 to TRBJ1-1; no firm D call. The source is a man between 18 and 35 years old in good health. Some clones in this sample may be carry-over from other donors' samples. Sequencing was carried out using memory CD4+ T cells from PBMCs. As for subset: CD45RA-negative fraction. CDR3 in amino acids: CASSAYDTSTEAFF. The DNA for the CDR3 is TGTGCCAGCAGTGCCTACGACACGAGCACTGAAGCTTTCTTT. Variable domain in full (rest from reference TRBV2 and TRBJ1-1): EPEVTQTPSHQVTQMGQEVILRCVPISNHLYFYWYRQILGQKVEFLVSFYNNEISEKSEIFDDQFSVERPDGSNFTLKIRSTKLEDSAMYFCASSAYDTSTEAFFGQGTRLTVV.